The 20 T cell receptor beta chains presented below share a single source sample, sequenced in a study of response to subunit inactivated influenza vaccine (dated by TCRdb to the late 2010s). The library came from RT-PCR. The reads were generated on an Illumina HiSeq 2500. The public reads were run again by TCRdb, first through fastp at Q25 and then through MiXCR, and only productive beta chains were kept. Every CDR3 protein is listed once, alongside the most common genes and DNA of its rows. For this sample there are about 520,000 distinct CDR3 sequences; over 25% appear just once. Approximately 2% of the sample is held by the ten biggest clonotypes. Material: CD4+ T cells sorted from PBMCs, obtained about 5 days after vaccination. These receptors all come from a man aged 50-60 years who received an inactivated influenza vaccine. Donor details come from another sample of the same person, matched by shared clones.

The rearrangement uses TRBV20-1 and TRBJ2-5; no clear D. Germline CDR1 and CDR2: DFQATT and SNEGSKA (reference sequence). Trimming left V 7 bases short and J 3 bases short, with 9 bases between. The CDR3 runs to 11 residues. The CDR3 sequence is CSVWWEETQYF. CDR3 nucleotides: TGCAGTGTCTGGTGGGAAGAGACCCAGTACTTC.

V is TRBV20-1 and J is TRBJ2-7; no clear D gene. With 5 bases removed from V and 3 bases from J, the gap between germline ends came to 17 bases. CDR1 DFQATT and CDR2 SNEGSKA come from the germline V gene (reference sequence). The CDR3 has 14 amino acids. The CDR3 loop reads CSAGVGAISYEQYF. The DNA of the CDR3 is TGCAGTGCTGGGGTAGGAGCTATCAGCTACGAGCAGTACTTC.

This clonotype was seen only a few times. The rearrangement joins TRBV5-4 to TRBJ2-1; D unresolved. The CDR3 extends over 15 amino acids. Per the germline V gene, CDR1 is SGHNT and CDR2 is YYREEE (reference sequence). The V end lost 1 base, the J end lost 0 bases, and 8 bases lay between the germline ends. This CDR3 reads CASSLMTLSYNEQFF. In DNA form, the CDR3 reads TGTGCCAGCAGCTTGATGACACTCTCCTACAATGAGCAGTTCTTC.

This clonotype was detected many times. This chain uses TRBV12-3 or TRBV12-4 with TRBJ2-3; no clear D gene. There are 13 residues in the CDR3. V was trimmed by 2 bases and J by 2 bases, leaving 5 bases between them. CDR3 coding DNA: TGTGCCAGCAGTTTACGTATCACAGATACGCAGTATTTT. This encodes CASSLRITDTQYF.

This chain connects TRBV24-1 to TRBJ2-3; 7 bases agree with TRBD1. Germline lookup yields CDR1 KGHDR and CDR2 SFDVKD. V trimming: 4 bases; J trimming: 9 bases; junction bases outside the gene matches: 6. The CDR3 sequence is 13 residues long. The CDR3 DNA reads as TGTGCCACCAGTGAACAACAGGGGATGACGCAGTATTTT. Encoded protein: CATSEQQGMTQYF.

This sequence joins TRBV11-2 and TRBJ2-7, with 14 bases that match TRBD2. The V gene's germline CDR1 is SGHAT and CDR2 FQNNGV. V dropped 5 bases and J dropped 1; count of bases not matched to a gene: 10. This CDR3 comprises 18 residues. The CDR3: CASSRPGLAGAQSYEQYF. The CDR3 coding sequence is TGTGCCAGCAGCCGACCGGGACTAGCGGGAGCTCAGTCCTACGAGCAGTACTTC.

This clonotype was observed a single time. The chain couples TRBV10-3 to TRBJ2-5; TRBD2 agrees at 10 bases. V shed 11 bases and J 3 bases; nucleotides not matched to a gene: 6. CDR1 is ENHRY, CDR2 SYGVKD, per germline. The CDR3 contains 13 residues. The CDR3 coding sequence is TGTGCCGTGAGAGCGGGGGGGGAAGAGACCCAGTACTTC. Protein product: CAVRAGGEETQYF.

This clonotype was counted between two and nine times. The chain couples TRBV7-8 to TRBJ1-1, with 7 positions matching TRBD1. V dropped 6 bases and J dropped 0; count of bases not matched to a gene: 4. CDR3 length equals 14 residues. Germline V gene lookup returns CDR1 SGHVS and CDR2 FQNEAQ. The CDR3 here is CASRKGQLNTEAFF. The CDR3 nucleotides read TGTGCCAGCAGAAAGGGACAGCTGAACACTGAAGCTTTCTTT.

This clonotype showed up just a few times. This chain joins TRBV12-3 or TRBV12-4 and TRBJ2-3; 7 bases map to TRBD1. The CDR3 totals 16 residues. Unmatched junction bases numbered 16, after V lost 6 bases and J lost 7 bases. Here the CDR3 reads CASSHGDREWLYTQYF. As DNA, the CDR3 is TGTGCCAGCAGCCACGGAGACAGGGAATGGTTGTATACGCAGTATTTT.

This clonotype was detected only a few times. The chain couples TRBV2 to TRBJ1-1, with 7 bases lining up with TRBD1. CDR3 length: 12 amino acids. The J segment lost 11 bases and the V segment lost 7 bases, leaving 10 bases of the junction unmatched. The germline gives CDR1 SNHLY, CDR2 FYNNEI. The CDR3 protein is CASNTGAKIAFF. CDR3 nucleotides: TGTGCCAGCAACACAGGGGCCAAAATTGCTTTCTTT.

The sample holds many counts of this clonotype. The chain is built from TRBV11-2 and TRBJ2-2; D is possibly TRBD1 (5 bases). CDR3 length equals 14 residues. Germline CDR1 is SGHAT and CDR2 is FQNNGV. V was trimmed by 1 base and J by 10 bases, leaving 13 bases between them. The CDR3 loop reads CASSLVLRALELFF. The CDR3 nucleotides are TGTGCCAGCAGCTTAGTCCTCAGGGCCTTGGAGCTGTTTTTT.

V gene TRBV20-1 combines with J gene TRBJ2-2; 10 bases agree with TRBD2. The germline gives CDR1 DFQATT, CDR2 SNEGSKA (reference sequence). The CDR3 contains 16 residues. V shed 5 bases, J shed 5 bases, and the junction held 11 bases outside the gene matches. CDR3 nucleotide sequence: TGCAGTGCTCACCTCACTAGCGGGATGAGGACCGGGGAGCTGTTTTTT. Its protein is CSAHLTSGMRTGELFF.

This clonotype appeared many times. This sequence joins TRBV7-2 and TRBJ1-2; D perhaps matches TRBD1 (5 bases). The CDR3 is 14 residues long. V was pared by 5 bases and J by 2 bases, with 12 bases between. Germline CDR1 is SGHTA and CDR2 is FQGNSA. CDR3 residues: CASSLPTENYGYTF. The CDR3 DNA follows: TGTGCCAGCAGCCTGCCGACAGAAAACTATGGCTACACCTTC.

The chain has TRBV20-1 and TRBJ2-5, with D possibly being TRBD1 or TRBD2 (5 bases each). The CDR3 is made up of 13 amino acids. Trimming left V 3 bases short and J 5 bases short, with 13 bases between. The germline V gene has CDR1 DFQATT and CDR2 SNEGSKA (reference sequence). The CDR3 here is CSASWTGTETQYF. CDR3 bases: TGCAGTGCTAGTTGGACGGGGACGGAGACCCAGTACTTC.

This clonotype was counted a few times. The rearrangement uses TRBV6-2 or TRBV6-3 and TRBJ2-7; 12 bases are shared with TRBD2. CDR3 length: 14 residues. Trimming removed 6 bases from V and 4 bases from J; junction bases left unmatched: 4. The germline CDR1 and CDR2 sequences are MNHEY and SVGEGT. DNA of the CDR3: TGTGCCAGCAGGACTAGCGGGAGACCGTACGAGCAGTACTTC. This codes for CASRTSGRPYEQYF.

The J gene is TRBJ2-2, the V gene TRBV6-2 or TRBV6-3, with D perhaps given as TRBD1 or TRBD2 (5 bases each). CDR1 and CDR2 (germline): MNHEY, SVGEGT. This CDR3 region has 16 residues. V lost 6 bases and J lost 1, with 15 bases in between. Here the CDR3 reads CASSYASGQNTGELFF. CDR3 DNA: TGTGCCAGCAGCTACGCAAGCGGACAGAACACCGGGGAGCTGTTTTTT.

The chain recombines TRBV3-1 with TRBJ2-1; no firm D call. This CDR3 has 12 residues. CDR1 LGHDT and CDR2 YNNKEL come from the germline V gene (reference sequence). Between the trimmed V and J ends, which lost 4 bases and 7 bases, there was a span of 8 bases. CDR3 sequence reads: CASSRKVNEQFF. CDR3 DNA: TGTGCCAGCAGCCGGAAGGTTAATGAGCAGTTCTTC.

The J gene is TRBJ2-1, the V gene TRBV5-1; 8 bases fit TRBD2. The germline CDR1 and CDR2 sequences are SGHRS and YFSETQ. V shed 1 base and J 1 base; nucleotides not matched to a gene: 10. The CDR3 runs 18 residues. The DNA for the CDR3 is TGCGCCAGCAGCTTGTTTCCCGCTAGCGGGTATTCCTACAATGAGCAGTTCTTC. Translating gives CASSLFPASGYSYNEQFF.

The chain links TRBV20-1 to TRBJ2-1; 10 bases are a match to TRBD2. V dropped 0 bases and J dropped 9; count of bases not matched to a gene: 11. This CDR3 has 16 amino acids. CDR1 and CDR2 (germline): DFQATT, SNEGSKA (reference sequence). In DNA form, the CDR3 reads TGCAGTGCTAGAGATCTGGCGAGCGGGAGGGCCATTGAGCAGTTCTTC. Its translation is CSARDLASGRAIEQFF.

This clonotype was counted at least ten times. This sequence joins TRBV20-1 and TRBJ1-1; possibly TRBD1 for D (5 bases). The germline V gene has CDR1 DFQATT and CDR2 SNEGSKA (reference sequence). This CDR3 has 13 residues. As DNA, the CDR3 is TGCCGTGGGGCGGGACGACAAAACACTGAAGCTTTCTTT. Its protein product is CRGAGRQNTEAFF.